This TCR beta chain was profiled in a study of T cells after somatic rescue of genetic block. The CDR3 spans 14 residues. V lost 7 bases and J lost 5, with 17 bases in between. Germline V lookup: CDR1 SNHLY, CDR2 FYNNEI. Libraries were prepared by immunoSEQ multiplex PCR; TCRdb keeps only in-frame clonotypes and omits some of them. This sample carries tens of thousands of clones, approximately 91% of them seen once, and the ten largest clones take 2.8%. This chain connects TRBV2 to TRBJ2-5; D perhaps matches TRBD1 (5 bases). The sequencing input was peripheral blood mononuclear cells (PBMCs). The receptor comes from a man younger than 40. As DNA, the CDR3 is TGTGCCAGCACTCTCGCAGGGATTCGGGAGACCCAGTACTTC. Its protein is CASTLAGIRETQYF.